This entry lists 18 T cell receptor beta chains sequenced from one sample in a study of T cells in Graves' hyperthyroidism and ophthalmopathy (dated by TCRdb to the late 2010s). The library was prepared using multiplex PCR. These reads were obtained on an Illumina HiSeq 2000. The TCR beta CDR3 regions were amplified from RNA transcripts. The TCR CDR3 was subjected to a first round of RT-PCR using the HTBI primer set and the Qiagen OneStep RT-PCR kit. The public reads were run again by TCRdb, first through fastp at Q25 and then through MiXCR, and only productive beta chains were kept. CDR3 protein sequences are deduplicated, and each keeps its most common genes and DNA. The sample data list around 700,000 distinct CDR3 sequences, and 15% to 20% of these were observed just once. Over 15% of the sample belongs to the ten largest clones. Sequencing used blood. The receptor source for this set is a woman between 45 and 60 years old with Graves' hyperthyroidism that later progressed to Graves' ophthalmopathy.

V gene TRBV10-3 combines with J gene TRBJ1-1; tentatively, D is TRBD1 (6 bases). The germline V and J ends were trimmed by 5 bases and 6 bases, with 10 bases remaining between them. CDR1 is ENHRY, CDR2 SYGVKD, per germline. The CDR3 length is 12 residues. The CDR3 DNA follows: TGTGCCATCAGTTGGGGGGCTTCTGAAGCTTTCTTT. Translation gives CAISWGASEAFF.

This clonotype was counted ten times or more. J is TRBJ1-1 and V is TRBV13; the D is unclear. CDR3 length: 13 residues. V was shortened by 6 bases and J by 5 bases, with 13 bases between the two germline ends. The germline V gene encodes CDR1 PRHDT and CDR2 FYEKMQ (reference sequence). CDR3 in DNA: TGTGCCAGCAGTCGACGTCCCGGGACTGAAGCTTTCTTT. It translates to CASSRRPGTEAFF.

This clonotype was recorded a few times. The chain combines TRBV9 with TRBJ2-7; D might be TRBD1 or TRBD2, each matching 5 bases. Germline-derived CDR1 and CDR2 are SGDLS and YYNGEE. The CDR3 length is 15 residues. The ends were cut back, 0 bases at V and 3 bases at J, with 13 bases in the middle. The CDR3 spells CASSVAGTDYYEQYF. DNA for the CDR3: TGTGCCAGCAGCGTAGCAGGGACCGATTACTACGAGCAGTACTTC.

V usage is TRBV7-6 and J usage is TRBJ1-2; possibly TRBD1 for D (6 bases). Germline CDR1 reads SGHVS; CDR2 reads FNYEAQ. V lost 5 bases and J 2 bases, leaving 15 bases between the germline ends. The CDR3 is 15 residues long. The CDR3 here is CASSPQGGQNYGYTF. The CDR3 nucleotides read TGTGCCAGCAGCCCACAGGGCGGGCAGAACTATGGCTACACCTTC.

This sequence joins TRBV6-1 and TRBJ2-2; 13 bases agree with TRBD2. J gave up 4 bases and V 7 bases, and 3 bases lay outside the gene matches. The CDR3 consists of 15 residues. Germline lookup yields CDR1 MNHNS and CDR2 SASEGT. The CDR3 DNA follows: TGTGCCAGCACCGGGACTAGCGGGGCCACCGGGGAGCTGTTTTTT. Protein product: CASTGTSGATGELFF.

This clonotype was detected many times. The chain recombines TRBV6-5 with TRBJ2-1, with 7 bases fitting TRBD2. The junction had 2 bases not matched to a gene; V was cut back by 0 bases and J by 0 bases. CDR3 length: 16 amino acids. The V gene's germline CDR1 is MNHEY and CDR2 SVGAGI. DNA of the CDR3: TGTGCCAGCAGTTACTCTGCGGGGGTCTCCTACAATGAGCAGTTCTTC. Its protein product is CASSYSAGVSYNEQFF.

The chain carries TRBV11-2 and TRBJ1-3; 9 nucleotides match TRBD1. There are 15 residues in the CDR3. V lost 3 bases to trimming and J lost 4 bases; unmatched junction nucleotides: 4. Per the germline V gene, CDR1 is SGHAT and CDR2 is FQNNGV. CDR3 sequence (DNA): TGTGCCAGCAGCTTTGGGACAGGGTTGGGAAACACCATATATTTT. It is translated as CASSFGTGLGNTIYF.

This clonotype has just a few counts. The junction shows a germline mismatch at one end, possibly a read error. The DNA for the CDR3 is TGTGCCAGCAGTTCTCGTCCGAAGCAGCTCCAGCATTTT. Residues: CASSSRPKQLQHF. The V and J genes are TRBV6-5 and TRBJ1-5; D is uncertain. The CDR3 spans 13 residues. Germline V gene data show CDR1 as MNHEY and CDR2 as SVGAGI.

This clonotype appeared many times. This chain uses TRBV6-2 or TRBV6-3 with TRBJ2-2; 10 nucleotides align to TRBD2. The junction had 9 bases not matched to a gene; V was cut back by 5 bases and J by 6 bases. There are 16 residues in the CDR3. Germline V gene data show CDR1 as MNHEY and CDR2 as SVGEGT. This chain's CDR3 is CASSKRLAGSSGELFF. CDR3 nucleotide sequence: TGTGCCAGCAGTAAAAGACTAGCGGGTTCTTCCGGGGAGCTGTTTTTT.

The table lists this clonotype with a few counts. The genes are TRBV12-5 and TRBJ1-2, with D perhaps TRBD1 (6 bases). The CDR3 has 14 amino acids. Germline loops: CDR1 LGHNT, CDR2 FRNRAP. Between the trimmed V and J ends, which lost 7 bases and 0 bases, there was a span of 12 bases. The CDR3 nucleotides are TGTGCTAGTGTCCAGGGGCTTTCTAACTATGGCTACACCTTC. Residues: CASVQGLSNYGYTF.

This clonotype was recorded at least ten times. CDR3 sequence (DNA): TGCAGTGCTAGAGTACGCGACGGGACGATTGGCTACACCTTC. Its protein is CSARVRDGTIGYTF. The gene calls are TRBV20-1 and TRBJ1-2; D might be TRBD1 (5 bases). Germline CDR1 reads DFQATT; CDR2 reads SNEGSKA (reference sequence). The CDR3 loop spans 14 amino acids. The V gene lost 1 base and the J gene lost 7 bases, with 16 bases spanning the gap.

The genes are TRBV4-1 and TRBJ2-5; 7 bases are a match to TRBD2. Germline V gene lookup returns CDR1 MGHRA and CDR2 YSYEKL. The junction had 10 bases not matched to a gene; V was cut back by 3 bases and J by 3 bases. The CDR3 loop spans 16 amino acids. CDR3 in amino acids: CASSQKTGGRKETQYF. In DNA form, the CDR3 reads TGCGCCAGCAGCCAGAAAACCGGCGGGAGAAAAGAGACCCAGTACTTC.

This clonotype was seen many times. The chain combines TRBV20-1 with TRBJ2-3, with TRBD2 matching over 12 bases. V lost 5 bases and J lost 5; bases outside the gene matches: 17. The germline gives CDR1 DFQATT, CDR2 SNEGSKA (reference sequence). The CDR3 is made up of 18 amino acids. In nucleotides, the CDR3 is TGCAGTGCTTCCTCGGCTAGCGGGGGGGCCCTACGATTAGATACGCAGTATTTT. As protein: CSASSASGGALRLDTQYF.

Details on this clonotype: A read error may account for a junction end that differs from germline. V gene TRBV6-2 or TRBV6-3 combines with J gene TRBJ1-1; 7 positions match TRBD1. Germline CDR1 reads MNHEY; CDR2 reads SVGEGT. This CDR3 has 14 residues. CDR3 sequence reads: CAGSRTGVRTEAFF. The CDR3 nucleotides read TGTGCCGGCAGCCGTACAGGGGTACGGACTGAAGCTTTCTTT.

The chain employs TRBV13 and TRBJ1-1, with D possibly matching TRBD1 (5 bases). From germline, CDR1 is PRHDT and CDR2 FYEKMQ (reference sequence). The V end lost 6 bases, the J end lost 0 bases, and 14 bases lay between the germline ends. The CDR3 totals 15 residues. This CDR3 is CASSRDAGMNTEAFF. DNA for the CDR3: TGTGCCAGCAGTCGGGACGCCGGAATGAACACTGAAGCTTTCTTT.

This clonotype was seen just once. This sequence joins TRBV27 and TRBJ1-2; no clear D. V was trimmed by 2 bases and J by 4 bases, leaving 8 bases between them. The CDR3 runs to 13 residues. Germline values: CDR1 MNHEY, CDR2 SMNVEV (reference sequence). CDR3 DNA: TGTGCCAGCAGTTTAAGGAGTGCCTATGGCTACACCTTC. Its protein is CASSLRSAYGYTF.

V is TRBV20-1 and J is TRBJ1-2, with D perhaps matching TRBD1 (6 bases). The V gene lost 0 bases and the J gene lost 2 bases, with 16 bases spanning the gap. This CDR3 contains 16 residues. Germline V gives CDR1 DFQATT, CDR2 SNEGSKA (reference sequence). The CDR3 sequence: CSARDLLDRPNYGYTF. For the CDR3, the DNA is TGCAGTGCTAGAGATCTCCTTGACAGGCCAAACTATGGCTACACCTTC.

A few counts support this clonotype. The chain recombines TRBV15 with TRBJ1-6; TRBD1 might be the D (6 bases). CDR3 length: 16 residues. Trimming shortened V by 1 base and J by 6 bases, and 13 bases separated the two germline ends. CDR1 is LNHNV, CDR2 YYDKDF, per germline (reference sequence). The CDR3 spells CATSRGRGAGNSPLHF. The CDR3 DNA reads TGTGCCACCAGCAGAGGAAGGGGGGCGGGTAATTCACCCCTCCACTTT.